This TCR beta chain comes out of a study of blood T cell repertoires in COVID-19. Study overall: Researchers got acute and convalescent COVID-19 samples from the United States, Italy and Spain.

In the authors' methods: Reference gene primer amplification gave nucleated cell count estimates. Some clones are missing from TCRdb's copy, which holds only in-frame ones; the method was immunoSEQ multiplex PCR. From that table come the V and J calls and clone size; the DNA was used to work out D and trimming. Of 25,000 to 40,000 clones in the sample, over 75% were seen once. This clone was observed once. Germline CDR1 is LNHDA and CDR2 is SQIVND (reference sequence). Trimming pared 10 bases from V and 11 bases from J, leaving 20 bases between. The CDR3 runs 12 residues. The chain joins TRBV19 to TRBJ1-1; possible D gene TRBD1, 6 bases. This clonotype originated in a man aged 55 to 70 with active COVID-19. The sequencing sample was made of peripheral blood. CDR3 in amino acids: CATQPLQGRAFF. The CDR3 DNA reads TGTGCCACCCAACCGCTACAGGGAAGGGCTTTCTTT. The entire variable domain, with the rest obtained from reference TRBV19 and TRBJ1-1, is as follows: DGGITQSPKYLFRKEGQNVTLSCEQNLNHDAMYWYRQDPGQGLRLIYYSQIVNDFQKGDIAEGYSVSREKKESFPLTVTSAQKNPTAFYLCATQPLQGRAFFGQGTRLTVV.